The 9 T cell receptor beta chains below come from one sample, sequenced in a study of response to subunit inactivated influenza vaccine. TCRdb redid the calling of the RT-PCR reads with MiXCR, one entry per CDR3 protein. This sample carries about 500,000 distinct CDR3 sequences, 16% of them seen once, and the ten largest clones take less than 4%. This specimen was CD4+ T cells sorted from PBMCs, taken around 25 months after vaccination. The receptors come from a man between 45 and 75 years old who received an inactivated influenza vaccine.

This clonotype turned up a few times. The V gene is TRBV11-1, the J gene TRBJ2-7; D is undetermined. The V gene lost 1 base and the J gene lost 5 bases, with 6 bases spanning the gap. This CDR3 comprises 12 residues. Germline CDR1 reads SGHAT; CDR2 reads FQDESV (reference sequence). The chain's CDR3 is CASSLVSHEQYF. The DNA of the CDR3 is TGTGCCAGCAGCTTAGTTTCCCACGAGCAGTACTTC.

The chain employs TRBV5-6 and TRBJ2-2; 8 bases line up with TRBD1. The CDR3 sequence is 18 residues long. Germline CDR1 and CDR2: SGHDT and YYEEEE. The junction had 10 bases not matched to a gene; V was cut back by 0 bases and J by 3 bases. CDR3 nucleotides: TGTGCCAGCAGCTTGGGGCCACCGGGACAGGCAGACACCGGGGAGCTGTTTTTT. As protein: CASSLGPPGQADTGELFF.

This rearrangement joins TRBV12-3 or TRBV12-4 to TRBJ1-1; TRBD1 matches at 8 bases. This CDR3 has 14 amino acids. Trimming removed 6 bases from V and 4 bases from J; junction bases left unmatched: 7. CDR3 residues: CASSPQGGTTEAFF. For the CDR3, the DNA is TGTGCCAGCAGCCCACAGGGGGGGACCACTGAAGCTTTCTTT.

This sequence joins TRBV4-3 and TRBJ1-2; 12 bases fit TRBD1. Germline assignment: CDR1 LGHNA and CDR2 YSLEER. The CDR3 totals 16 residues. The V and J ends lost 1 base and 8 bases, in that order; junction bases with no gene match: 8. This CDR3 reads CASSQVPGQGARGYTF. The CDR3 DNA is TGCGCCAGCAGCCAAGTGCCGGGACAGGGGGCTCGGGGCTACACCTTC.

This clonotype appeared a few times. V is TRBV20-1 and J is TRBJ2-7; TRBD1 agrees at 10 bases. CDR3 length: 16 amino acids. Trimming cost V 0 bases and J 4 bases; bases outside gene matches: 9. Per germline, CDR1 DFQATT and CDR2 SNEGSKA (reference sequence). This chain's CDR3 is CSARDPGQGTGYEQYF. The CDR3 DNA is TGCAGTGCTAGAGACCCGGGACAGGGGACGGGATACGAGCAGTACTTC.

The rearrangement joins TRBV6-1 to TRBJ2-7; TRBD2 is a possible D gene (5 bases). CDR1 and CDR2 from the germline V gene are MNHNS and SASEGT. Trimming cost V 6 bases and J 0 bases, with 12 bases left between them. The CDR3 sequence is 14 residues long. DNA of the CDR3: TGTGCCAGCAGCCCGGACTGGAGCTCCTACGAGCAGTACTTC. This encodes CASSPDWSSYEQYF.

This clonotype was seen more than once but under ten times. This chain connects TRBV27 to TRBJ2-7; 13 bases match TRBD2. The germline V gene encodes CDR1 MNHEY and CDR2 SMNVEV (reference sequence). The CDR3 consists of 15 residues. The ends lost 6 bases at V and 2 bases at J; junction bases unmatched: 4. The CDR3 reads CASRSGTSGAYEQYF. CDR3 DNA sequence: TGTGCCAGCAGATCCGGGACTAGCGGGGCCTACGAGCAGTACTTC.

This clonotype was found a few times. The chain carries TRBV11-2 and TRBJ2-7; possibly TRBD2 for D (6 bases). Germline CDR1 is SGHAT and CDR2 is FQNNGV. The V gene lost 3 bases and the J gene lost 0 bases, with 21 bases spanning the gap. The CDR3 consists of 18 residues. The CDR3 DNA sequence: TGTGCCAGCAGCTTCCGGGACTCTGAGGGCCCCTTCTCCTACGAGCAGTACTTC. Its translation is CASSFRDSEGPFSYEQYF. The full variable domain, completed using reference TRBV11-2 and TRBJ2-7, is EAGVAQSPRYKIIEKRQSVAFWCNPISGHATLYWYQQILGQGPKLLIQFQNNGVVDDSQLPKDRFSAERLKGVDSTLKIQPAKLEDSAVYLCASSFRDSEGPFSYEQYFGPGTRLTVT.

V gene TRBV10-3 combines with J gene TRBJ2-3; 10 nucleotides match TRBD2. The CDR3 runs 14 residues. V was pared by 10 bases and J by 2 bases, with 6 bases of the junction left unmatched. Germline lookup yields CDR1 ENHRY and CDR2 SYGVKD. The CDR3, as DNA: TGTGCCACCCTAGCGGGAGTTGACACAGATACGCAGTATTTT. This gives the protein CATLAGVDTDTQYF.